The 23 T cell receptor beta chains presented below share a single source sample, sequenced in a study of spatial heterogeneity in lung cancer. TCRdb re-called the 5' RACE reads with MiXCR, one entry per CDR3 protein. The sample includes about 46,000 distinct CDR3 sequences, approximately 10% of them seen just once. This sample's time point: blood at routine non-recurrence follow-up after resection. Specimen: PBMCs, collected at follow-up. These receptors came from a male donor with early-stage non-small cell lung cancer.

The genes are TRBV3-1 and TRBJ2-7; the match to TRBD2 covers 15 bases. This CDR3 region has 21 residues. Trimming cost V 4 bases and J 5 bases; bases outside gene matches: 21. Germline V gene data show CDR1 as LGHDT and CDR2 as YNNKEL (reference sequence). The CDR3 loop is CASSRRSGTSGGPSHPNEQYF. DNA for the CDR3: TGTGCCAGCAGCCGGAGGTCCGGGACTAGCGGGGGGCCAAGCCACCCAAACGAGCAGTACTTC.

This clonotype was observed many times. The genes are TRBV12-3 or TRBV12-4 and TRBJ1-1; no reliable D call. CDR3 length: 13 residues. V was clipped by 3 bases and J by 6 bases, with 11 bases between them. CDR3 protein: CASSLETWSEAFF. The CDR3 DNA reads TGTGCCAGCAGTTTGGAGACATGGTCTGAAGCTTTCTTT.

The V call is TRBV25-1, the J call TRBJ2-3; D not certain. V lost 3 bases and J lost 1, with 11 bases in between. The germline gives CDR1 MGHDK, CDR2 SYGVNS. The CDR3 contains 15 residues. CDR3 region: CASSESWARTDTQYF. In DNA form, the CDR3 reads TGTGCCAGCAGTGAGTCATGGGCGCGCACAGATACGCAGTATTTT.

V usage is TRBV12-3 or TRBV12-4 and J usage is TRBJ2-3; tentative D call: TRBD2 (5 bases). The germline V and J ends were trimmed by 4 bases and 4 bases, with 9 bases remaining between them. The CDR3 contains 13 residues. The CDR3 loop is CASSYRGSDTQYF. CDR3 in DNA: TGTGCCAGCAGTTACCGGGGATCAGATACGCAGTATTTT.

The rearrangement uses TRBV20-1 and TRBJ2-1; D remains unclear. V lost 1 base and J lost 5, with 9 bases in between. CDR1 is DFQATT, CDR2 SNEGSKA, per germline (reference sequence). This CDR3 spans 13 amino acids. CDR3 sequence (DNA): TGCAGTGCTAGAGTCTCGCAGAACAATGAGCAGTTCTTC. Translation gives CSARVSQNNEQFF.

This clonotype was counted only a few times. This rearrangement joins TRBV20-1 to TRBJ2-3; TRBD2 agrees at 13 bases. Germline assignment: CDR1 DFQATT and CDR2 SNEGSKA (reference sequence). J was trimmed by 4 bases and V by 1 base; bases with no gene match: 5. The CDR3 has 16 amino acids. CDR3 region: CSARGGLAGVADTQYF. CDR3 sequence (DNA): TGCAGTGCTAGAGGAGGACTAGCGGGAGTAGCAGATACGCAGTATTTT.

This clonotype was seen many times. The chain has TRBV10-3 and TRBJ2-3; D is unresolved. The CDR3 loop spans 12 amino acids. Germline CDR1 reads ENHRY; CDR2 reads SYGVKD. The V gene lost 4 bases and the J gene lost 2 bases, with 4 bases spanning the gap. This chain's CDR3 is CAISGDTDTQYF. CDR3 DNA: TGTGCCATCAGTGGGGACACAGATACGCAGTATTTT.

The CDR3 region has the DNA TGTGCCAGCAGCTTACCTGAGCACGGGACTGGGAATACCTACGAGCAGTACTTC. Translation gives CASSLPEHGTGNTYEQYF. The chain uses TRBV7-2 and TRBJ2-7; D possibly corresponds to TRBD2 (6 bases). The CDR3 has 18 amino acids. Trimming removed 2 bases from V and 2 bases from J, with 22 bases in between. The germline CDR1 and CDR2 sequences are SGHTA and FQGNSA.

The chain employs TRBV6-1 and TRBJ1-1; the D gene is possibly TRBD1 (6 bases). V shed 0 bases and J shed 11 bases, with 19 bases lying between them. This CDR3 has 15 amino acids. The V gene's germline CDR1 is MNHNS and CDR2 SASEGT. CDR3 in amino acids: CASSEALVRGARAFF. The CDR3 DNA is TGTGCCAGCAGTGAAGCGCTCGTGAGGGGGGCTCGCGCTTTCTTT.

The J gene is TRBJ2-3, the V gene TRBV9; D possibly uses TRBD1 or TRBD2 (5 bases each). The CDR3 sequence is 13 residues long. Trimming removed 4 bases from V and 3 bases from J, with 9 bases in between. Per the germline V gene, CDR1 is SGDLS and CDR2 is YYNGEE. CDR3 protein: CASSWDPTDTQYF. As DNA, the CDR3 is TGTGCCAGCAGCTGGGACCCTACAGATACGCAGTATTTT.

In this sample, this clonotype turned up a few times. This chain uses TRBV30 with TRBJ2-2, with TRBD2 matching over 9 bases. J lost 4 bases, V lost 8 bases, and 11 bases had no gene match. The CDR3 runs to 15 residues. Germline CDR1 is GTSNPN and CDR2 is SVGIG (reference sequence). Here the CDR3 DNA reads TGTGCCCTAGGCGCTAGCGGGGTGCTCACCGGGGAGCTGTTTTTT. This gives the protein CALGASGVLTGELFF.

This clonotype was recorded at least ten times. J is TRBJ1-1 and V is TRBV12-3 or TRBV12-4; a possible D gene is TRBD1 (5 bases). CDR3 length equals 15 residues. Trimming cost V 3 bases and J 5 bases, with 16 bases left between them. DNA of the CDR3: TGTGCCAGCAGTTTTGGGGCAGGCGCTTGGACTGAAGCTTTCTTT. This gives the protein CASSFGAGAWTEAFF.

The CDR3 region has the DNA TGTGCCAGCAGCCAAGATCGGCGGGGGCAGCAGTACTTC. Protein product: CASSQDRRGQQYF. The chain employs TRBV14 and TRBJ2-7, with a possible D match to TRBD2 (7 bases). The ends were cut back, 0 bases at V and 8 bases at J, with 11 bases in the middle. This CDR3 is built from 13 residues. In germline, CDR1 is SGHDN, CDR2 FVKESK. The variable domain in full, with the rest retrieved from reference TRBV14 and TRBJ2-7, is EAGVTQFPSHSVIEKGQTVTLRCDPISGHDNLYWYRRVMGKEIKFLLHFVKESKQDESGMPNNRFLAERTGGTYSTLKVQPAELEDSGVYFCASSQDRRGQQYFGPGTRLTVT.

This clonotype was picked up a small number of times. This sequence joins TRBV18 and TRBJ2-2; 7 bases line up with TRBD1. The CDR3 is 16 amino acids. Germline assignment: CDR1 KGHSH and CDR2 LQKENI. The junction had 6 bases not matched to a gene; V was cut back by 3 bases and J by 2 bases. The CDR3 bases are TGTGCCAGCTCACCGTTCACAGGGGTTAACACCGGGGAGCTGTTTTTT. Amino acids: CASSPFTGVNTGELFF. The full variable domain, completed using reference TRBV18 and TRBJ2-2, is NAGVMQNPRHLVRRRGQEARLRCSPMKGHSHVYWYRQLPEEGLKFMVYLQKENIIDESGMPKERFSAEFPKEGPSILRIQQVVRGDSAAYFCASSPFTGVNTGELFFGEGSRLTVL.

This clonotype was detected a few times. The chain has TRBV5-1 and TRBJ2-6, with D possibly being TRBD2 (6 bases). The CDR3 length is 14 residues. Germline V gives CDR1 SGHRS, CDR2 YFSETQ. V lost 6 bases and J lost 2, with 9 bases in between. CDR3 amino acids: CASIREPGANVLTF. Written as DNA, the CDR3 is TGCGCCAGCATCCGGGAGCCTGGGGCCAACGTCCTGACTTTC.

This clonotype was seen ten or more times. The chain carries TRBV20-1 and TRBJ2-1; 7 bases line up with TRBD1. Per germline, CDR1 DFQATT and CDR2 SNEGSKA (reference sequence). The CDR3 is 15 amino acids. After removal of 2 bases from V and 4 bases from J, the junction contained 8 bases not matched to a gene. The CDR3 DNA sequence: TGCAGTGCTAGACCTCCGGGACAGAGTTACAATGAGCAGTTCTTC. Its translation is CSARPPGQSYNEQFF.

This rearrangement joins TRBV14 to TRBJ2-3; D is uncertain. CDR3 length equals 13 residues. Trimming cost V 3 bases and J 7 bases, with 11 bases left between them. CDR1 is SGHDN, CDR2 FVKESK, per germline. The CDR3 is CASSQSDLNTQYF. In nucleotides, the CDR3 is TGTGCCAGCAGCCAGTCGGACCTGAATACGCAGTATTTT.

This chain uses TRBV5-5 with TRBJ2-4; tentatively, D is TRBD1 (5 bases). The V end lost 0 bases, the J end lost 7 bases, and 8 bases lay between the germline ends. The CDR3 loop spans 13 amino acids. Germline CDR1 reads SGHKS; CDR2 reads YYEKEE (reference sequence). The CDR3 region is CASSLATDNIQYF. CDR3 DNA sequence: TGTGCCAGCAGCTTGGCGACAGACAACATTCAGTACTTC.

The sample holds many counts of this clonotype. The rearrangement links TRBV7-9 to TRBJ1-5; TRBD1 might be the D (6 bases). V shed 5 bases and J shed 7 bases, with 18 bases lying between them. CDR1 is SEHNR and CDR2 is FQNEAQ in the germline V gene (reference sequence). The CDR3 covers 15 residues. This CDR3 reads CASSPEWGGGQPQHF. Written as DNA, the CDR3 is TGTGCCAGCAGCCCCGAATGGGGAGGGGGACAGCCCCAGCATTTT.

This clonotype was seen ten or more times. The CDR3 loop is CSVTTGGLRYGYTF. The CDR3 nucleotides read TGCAGCGTGACTACAGGGGGGCTTCGCTATGGCTACACCTTC. The chain has TRBV29-1 and TRBJ1-2; 8 bases are a match to TRBD1. CDR1 is SQVTM and CDR2 is ANQGSEA in the germline V gene. This CDR3 is 14 amino acids long. Trimming removed 6 bases from V and 4 bases from J; junction bases left unmatched: 10.

This clonotype has ten or more counts. The chain is built from TRBV6-5 and TRBJ1-1, with 8 bases identical to TRBD1. Looked up from germline, CDR1 is MNHEY and CDR2 is SVGAGI. The CDR3 length is 13 residues. After removal of 7 bases from V and 4 bases from J, the junction contained 5 bases not matched to a gene. The CDR3 here is CASTPTGVTEAFF. The DNA for the CDR3 is TGTGCCAGCACCCCGACAGGGGTCACTGAAGCTTTCTTT.

This clonotype showed up many times. This rearrangement joins TRBV28 to TRBJ2-3; TRBD2 matches 10 bases. This CDR3 is 17 amino acids long. CDR1 and CDR2 (germline): MDHEN, SYDVKM. With 5 bases clipped from V and 3 bases from J, the junction kept 11 bases outside the gene matches. The CDR3: CASSNPLAGEDTDTQYF. CDR3 bases: TGTGCCAGCAGTAATCCCCTAGCGGGGGAGGATACAGATACGCAGTATTTT.

The chain carries TRBV7-3 and TRBJ2-1; maybe TRBD2 (5 bases). Trimming removed 3 bases from V and 5 bases from J, with 8 bases in between. Germline lookup yields CDR1 SGHTA and CDR2 FQGTGA. The CDR3 sequence is 13 residues long. The CDR3: CASSFRENNEQFF. Here the CDR3 DNA reads TGTGCCAGCAGCTTTCGGGAAAACAATGAGCAGTTCTTC.